Reported below is one TCR beta chain. The sample is drawn from a study of blood T cell repertoires in COVID-19. At the level of the study: Acute and convalescent COVID-19 specimens originated in the United States, Italy and Spain. Sample material is recorded as cDNA or gDNA derived from T cells, B-cell-depleted T cells, or PBMCs.

V shed 1 base and J 4 bases; nucleotides not matched to a gene: 7. The CDR3 extends over 15 amino acids. Germline V gene lookup returns CDR1 SGHTA and CDR2 FQGNSA. Study processing details: Amplification of reference gene primers provided the estimated nucleated cell counts. Data came from immunoSEQ multiplex PCR; TCRdb stores just in-frame clones and leaves some out. Clonal size and the V and J genes are those of that table, whereas D and trimming came from the DNA. Of 200,000 to 250,000 clones in the sample, 85% to 90% were seen once. The TCR was taken from a man under 40 with COVID-19, enrolled during active disease. The rearrangement links TRBV7-2 to TRBJ2-7; 7 bases fit TRBD1. Material: peripheral blood. In DNA form, the CDR3 reads TGTGCCAGCAGCTTAGGACAGGGAATATTGTACGAGCAGTACTTC. Its translation: CASSLGQGILYEQYF.